This T cell receptor (beta chain) was observed in a study of cytomegalovirus exposure and HLA in healthy donors. A multiplex PCR was run with 60 Vbeta primers and 13 Jbeta primers. Profiled with immunoSEQ multiplex PCR; TCRdb holds only in-frame clones, not every one. The sample records about 130,000 clones, roughly 70% being singletons. Worth noting for this clone: What it recognizes is unknown.

Overall study findings and caveats: Exclusion as indistinguishable affected some V segments, including TRBV6-2 and TRBV6-3. In a later analysis, productive TCRs from donors in an Asian-associated ancestry cluster reportedly carried fewer N-insertions than the cohort mean. In an earlier analysis, most TCR beta V segments were productive about 87% or about 30% of the time.

CDR3 length equals 14 residues. Per the germline V gene, CDR1 is LNHDA and CDR2 is SQIVND (reference sequence). V was cut by 4 bases and J by 1 base, with 10 bases left in between. Sequenced input: PBMCs. The chain is built from TRBV19 and TRBJ2-5; perhaps TRBD1 as D (6 bases). The TCR comes from a man aged 40-49 years in good health and CMV-seropositive. The CDR3 region has the DNA TGTGCCAGTAGTAGTACAGGGATCCAAGAGACCCAGTACTTC. Its translation is CASSSTGIQETQYF.